This entry concerns a single T cell receptor beta chain. The antigen is unknown. The read ends 3 residues shy of where the CDR3 ends; the end is completed using the germline J gene. These data are taken from a study of T cell clonality in common variable immunodeficiency. Findings and limits, study-wide: Authors noted CVID clonality's cause needs subpopulation repertoire sequencing. Reportedly, TCR beta sequences from common variable immunodeficiency showed fewer deletions and N-nucleotide insertions.

The protocol was immunoSEQ multiplex PCR, while the TCRdb copy is restricted to in-frame clones and leaves out a portion. The data list 10,000 to 13,000 clones, none observed once; approximately 5.7% falls to the top ten. From germline, CDR1 is KGHSH and CDR2 LQKENI. This CDR3 comprises 15 residues. Trimming took 3 bases from V and 6 from J, leaving 17 bases between them. This chain connects TRBV18 to TRBJ1-1, with D possibly matching TRBD1 (5 bases). The receptor's source is a human donor with common variable immunodeficiency. Source material: peripheral blood mononuclear cells. CDR3 region: CASSPAGDSASEAFF. Partial CDR3 DNA: TGTGCCAGCTCACCCGCCGGTGACAGCGCCTCTGAA. Together with reference TRBV18 and TRBJ1-1, the CDR3 gives the full variable domain: NAGVMQNPRHLVRRRGQEARLRCSPMKGHSHVYWYRQLPEEGLKFMVYLQKENIIDESGMPKERFSAEFPKEGPSILRIQQVVRGDSAAYFCASSPAGDSASEAFFGQGTRLTVV.